The 23 T cell receptor beta chains in this list originate from one sample, sequenced in a study of OX40 agonist ivuxolimab in advanced cancers. Clones were sequenced by immunoSEQ multiplex PCR, and TCRdb holds only the in-frame ones, with some missing. Among 55,000 to 75,000 clones listed, roughly 87% were seen once. This specimen consisted of CD4+ or CD8+ T cells sorted from blood, obtained in a trial of the OX40 agonist ivuxolimab. These receptors were taken from an adult with an advanced solid tumor such as melanoma, head and neck, liver or kidney cancer.

On this clone itself: Other DNA variants within this sample encode the same CDR3. This chain links TRBV10-3 with TRBJ2-7; no firm D call. This CDR3 region has 11 residues. Per the germline V gene, CDR1 is ENHRY and CDR2 is SYGVKD. V was cut by 6 bases and J by 4 bases, with 7 bases left in between. The CDR3 coding sequence is TGTGCCATCAGGCAAACTTACGAGCAGTACTTC. This sequence encodes CAIRQTYEQYF.

The chain recombines TRBV18 with TRBJ2-2; the D is unclear. The germline CDR1 and CDR2 sequences are KGHSH and LQKENI. CDR3 length: 12 residues. V gave up 5 bases and J gave up 4 bases, with 5 bases separating them. This CDR3 reads CASSVSTGELFF. CDR3 DNA sequence: TGTGCCAGCTCAGTGAGCACCGGGGAGCTGTTTTTT.

This chain links TRBV7-8 with TRBJ1-5; D perhaps matches TRBD1 (6 bases). Trimming shortened V by 4 bases and J by 4 bases, and 11 bases separated the two germline ends. The CDR3 is 14 residues long. The germline V gene encodes CDR1 SGHVS and CDR2 FQNEAQ. This CDR3 is CASSWGQTNQPQHF. The CDR3, as DNA: TGTGCCAGCAGCTGGGGGCAGACTAATCAGCCCCAGCATTTT.

This clone was observed a single time. The chain carries TRBV7-9 and TRBJ1-4, with TRBD1 as a possible D gene (5 bases). Trimming stripped 1 base from V and 8 bases from J, with 14 bases between. The germline V gene has CDR1 SEHNR and CDR2 FQNEAQ (reference sequence). The CDR3 loop spans 15 amino acids. Here the CDR3 DNA reads TGTGCCAGCAGCTTAGAACGGGCAGGGAGGGAAAAACTGTTTTTT. Translating it yields CASSLERAGREKLFF.

V is TRBV5-8 and J is TRBJ2-5; D is tentatively TRBD1 or TRBD2 (5 bases each). Germline lookup yields CDR1 SGHTS and CDR2 YDEGEE. The V gene lost 2 bases and the J gene lost 4 bases, with 9 bases spanning the gap. The length of the CDR3 is 13 residues. As DNA, the CDR3 is TGTGCCAGCAGCTTCCAGGGACGAGAGACCCAGTACTTC. As protein: CASSFQGRETQYF.

This sequence joins TRBV19 and TRBJ1-5; 9 nucleotides match TRBD1. Germline V CDR1 and CDR2: LNHDA, SQIVND (reference sequence). The V and J ends lost 6 bases and 5 bases, in that order; junction bases with no gene match: 5. The CDR3 extends over 14 amino acids. The chain's CDR3 is CASSPGQGHQPQHF. CDR3 in DNA: TGTGCCAGTAGCCCGGGACAGGGTCATCAGCCCCAGCATTTT. The full variable domain, with the rest looked up from reference TRBV19 and TRBJ1-5, is DGGITQSPKYLFRKEGQNVTLSCEQNLNHDAMYWYRQDPGQGLRLIYYSQIVNDFQKGDIAEGYSVSREKKESFPLTVTSAQKNPTAFYLCASSPGQGHQPQHFGDGTRLSIL.

This clone was seen just once. The V gene is TRBV30, the J gene TRBJ1-5; D remains ambiguous. CDR1 and CDR2 from the germline V gene are GTSNPN and SVGIG (reference sequence). V lost 3 bases and J 4 bases, leaving 10 bases between the germline ends. The CDR3 runs 13 residues. CDR3 protein: CAWSTQENQPQHF. The CDR3 DNA is TGTGCCTGGAGCACCCAGGAGAATCAGCCCCAGCATTTT.

The chain carries TRBV15 and TRBJ2-5; D is unresolved. Between the trimmed V and J ends, which lost 5 bases and 5 bases, there was a span of 15 bases. The CDR3 runs 14 residues. Germline CDR1 LNHNV, CDR2 YYDKDF (reference sequence). The DNA of the CDR3 is TGTGCCACCAGCTCGTCGACCCCTGGGGAGACCCAGTACTTC. Protein product: CATSSSTPGETQYF.

This rearrangement joins TRBV28 to TRBJ1-1; a possible D gene is TRBD1 (5 bases). The length of the CDR3 is 16 residues. From germline, CDR1 is MDHEN and CDR2 SYDVKM. V was clipped by 8 bases and J by 2 bases, with 21 bases between them. The CDR3 region is CASPPSSGGTNTEAFF. The DNA of the CDR3 is TGTGCCAGCCCCCCAAGTTCGGGGGGAACCAACACTGAAGCTTTCTTT.

This chain joins TRBV28 and TRBJ1-1, with D unclear. The ends were cut back, 7 bases at V and 0 bases at J, with 12 bases in the middle. Looked up from germline, CDR1 is MDHEN and CDR2 is SYDVKM. This CDR3 contains 14 residues. The CDR3 coding sequence is TGTGCCAGCACCGAACTTGTAATGAACACTGAAGCTTTCTTT. It specifies CASTELVMNTEAFF.

The genes are TRBV11-2 and TRBJ1-2; D gene ambiguous. Trimming left V 3 bases short and J 4 bases short, with 6 bases between. The CDR3 spans 12 residues. The germline gives CDR1 SGHAT, CDR2 FQNNGV. The CDR3 is CASSFGIYGYTF. In DNA form, the CDR3 reads TGTGCCAGCAGCTTTGGGATCTATGGCTACACCTTC.

The chain is built from TRBV5-1 and TRBJ2-1; no clear D. Deletions cut 4 bases from V and 12 bases from J, with 17 bases between. This CDR3 is 13 amino acids long. Germline V gene data show CDR1 as SGHRS and CDR2 as YFSETQ. CDR3 DNA: TGCGCCAGCAGCGCACCGAATATGGCTGGGCAGTTCTTC. It is translated as CASSAPNMAGQFF.

The rearrangement uses TRBV11-2 and TRBJ1-5, with TRBD1 identical over 8 bases. After removal of 2 bases from V and 2 bases from J, the junction contained 2 bases not matched to a gene. The CDR3 sequence is 15 residues long. Germline V gene data show CDR1 as SGHAT and CDR2 as FQNNGV. The CDR3 nucleotides read TGTGCCAGCAGCTTAACGGGACAGGGCAATCAGCCCCAGCATTTT. Translated, it gives CASSLTGQGNQPQHF.

The chain employs TRBV5-1 and TRBJ2-1; 7 bases align to TRBD1. The V segment lost 0 bases and the J segment 8 bases; nucleotides outside the gene matches: 8. The CDR3 is 15 amino acids. Germline V gene data show CDR1 as SGHRS and CDR2 as YFSETQ. The CDR3 region is CASSLGQGVLDEQFF. The CDR3 nucleotides read TGCGCCAGCAGCTTGGGTCAGGGGGTCTTGGATGAGCAGTTCTTC.

This chain joins TRBV2 and TRBJ1-5; TRBD1 aligns across 7 bases. V trimming: 1 base; J trimming: 5 bases; junction bases outside the gene matches: 5. CDR3 size: 15 residues. Germline V gives CDR1 SNHLY, CDR2 FYNNEI. The CDR3 sequence is CASSEGQGIHQPQHF. Written as DNA, the CDR3 is TGTGCCAGCAGTGAAGGACAGGGAATTCATCAGCCCCAGCATTTT.

The rearrangement joins TRBV19 to TRBJ2-3; TRBD2 is a possible D gene (5 bases). CDR3 length equals 13 residues. Deletions cut 3 bases from V and 3 bases from J, with 7 bases between. CDR1 and CDR2 (germline): LNHDA, SQIVND (reference sequence). This CDR3 is CASSMRGTDTQYF. Written as DNA, the CDR3 is TGTGCCAGTAGTATGCGCGGGACAGATACGCAGTATTTT.

This chain connects TRBV2 to TRBJ2-6; 7 bases agree with TRBD1. This CDR3 is built from 17 residues. Trimming at V came to 5 bases and at J to 4 bases, leaving 11 bases not matched to a gene. Germline V gene data show CDR1 as SNHLY and CDR2 as FYNNEI. For the CDR3, the DNA is TGTGCCAGCAGTTCACCAGGGGGTATCTCCGGGGCCAACGTCCTGACTTTC. Translating it yields CASSSPGGISGANVLTF.

Here the CDR3 DNA reads TGTGCCAGCAGCTTAGGGCGGGGGACGATAGAGACCCAGTACTTC. Amino acids: CASSLGRGTIETQYF. The chain couples TRBV7-9 to TRBJ2-5, with 7 nucleotides matching TRBD2. In germline, CDR1 is SEHNR, CDR2 FQNEAQ (reference sequence). The CDR3 sequence is 15 residues long. With V trimmed by 1 base and J by 4 bases, 6 bases remained unmatched.

V usage is TRBV5-4 and J usage is TRBJ1-5; TRBD1 might be the D (5 bases). CDR3 length: 13 residues. Germline lookup yields CDR1 SGHNT and CDR2 YYREEE (reference sequence). V was shortened by 2 bases and J by 6 bases, with 9 bases between the two germline ends. DNA of the CDR3: TGTGCCAGCAGCTTTAGGGGAGGTCAGCCCCAGCATTTT. The encoded protein is CASSFRGGQPQHF.

The rearrangement links TRBV11-3 to TRBJ2-3; 9 bases are shared with TRBD1. CDR3 length: 15 residues. J gave up 5 bases and V 4 bases, and 7 bases lay outside the gene matches. Germline CDR1 SGHNT, CDR2 YENEEA. This chain's CDR3 is CASSSRTGEVDTQYF. For the CDR3, the DNA is TGTGCCAGCAGCTCACGGACAGGGGAAGTAGATACGCAGTATTTT.

The chain combines TRBV5-1 with TRBJ1-2; TRBD1 matches 8 bases. Germline CDR1 is SGHRS and CDR2 is YFSETQ. The CDR3 length is 18 residues. The V gene end was trimmed by 4 bases and the J gene end by 0 bases; junction bases not matched to a gene: 14. CDR3 in amino acids: CASSPEAGTGQANYGYTF. For the CDR3, the DNA is TGCGCCAGCAGCCCCGAGGCGGGGACAGGACAAGCTAACTATGGCTACACCTTC.

The chain is built from TRBV28 and TRBJ2-3; a possible D gene is TRBD2 (5 bases). CDR1 is MDHEN and CDR2 is SYDVKM in the germline V gene. V lost 5 bases to trimming and J lost 6 bases, with 18 bases between them. The CDR3 runs 15 residues. CDR3: CASSLRGAGGDTQYF. Here the CDR3 DNA reads TGTGCCAGCAGTCTCCGCGGCGCGGGTGGCGATACGCAGTATTTT.

This clone appeared once. V usage is TRBV12-5 and J usage is TRBJ2-1, with 10 nucleotides matching TRBD1. CDR1 is LGHNT and CDR2 is FRNRAP in the germline V gene. V lost 5 bases to trimming and J lost 9 bases; unmatched junction nucleotides: 10. The CDR3 is made up of 15 amino acids. CDR3 DNA: TGTGCTAGTGGTAAAACCGACAGGGGGCGAGGTGAGCAGTTCTTC. As protein: CASGKTDRGRGEQFF.